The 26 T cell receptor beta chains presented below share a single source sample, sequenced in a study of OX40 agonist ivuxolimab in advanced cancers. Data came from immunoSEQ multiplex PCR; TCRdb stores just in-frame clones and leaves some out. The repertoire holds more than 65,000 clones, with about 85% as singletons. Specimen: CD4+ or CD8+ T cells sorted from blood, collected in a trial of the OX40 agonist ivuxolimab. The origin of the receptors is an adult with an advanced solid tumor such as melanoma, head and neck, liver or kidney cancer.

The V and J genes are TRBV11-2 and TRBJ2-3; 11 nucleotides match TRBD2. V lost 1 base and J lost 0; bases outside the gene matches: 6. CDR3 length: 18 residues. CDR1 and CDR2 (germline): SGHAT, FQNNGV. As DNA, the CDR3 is TGTGCCAGCAGCTTAGTGGCTAGCGGGGGGCTTAGCACAGATACGCAGTATTTT. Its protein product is CASSLVASGGLSTDTQYF.

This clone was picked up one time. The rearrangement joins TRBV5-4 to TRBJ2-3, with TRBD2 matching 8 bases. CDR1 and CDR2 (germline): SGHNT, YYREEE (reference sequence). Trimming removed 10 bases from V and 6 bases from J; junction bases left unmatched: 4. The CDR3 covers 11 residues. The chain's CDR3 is CAVRGGDTQYF. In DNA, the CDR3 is TGTGCCGTACGGGGGGGGGATACGCAGTATTTT.

In nucleotides, the CDR3 is TGTGCCAGTAGGCTGAACACTGAAGCTTTCTTT. Translated, it gives CASRLNTEAFF. This chain uses TRBV6-6 with TRBJ1-1; D is uncertain. The germline gives CDR1 MNHNY, CDR2 SVGAGI (reference sequence). The V and J ends lost 9 bases and 0 bases respectively, with 5 bases between them. The CDR3 runs 11 residues.

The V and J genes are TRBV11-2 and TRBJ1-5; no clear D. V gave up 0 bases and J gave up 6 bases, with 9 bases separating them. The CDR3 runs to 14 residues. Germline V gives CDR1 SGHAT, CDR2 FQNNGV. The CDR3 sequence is CASSLDQPPQPQHF. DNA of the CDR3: TGTGCCAGCAGCTTAGATCAACCCCCTCAGCCCCAGCATTTT.

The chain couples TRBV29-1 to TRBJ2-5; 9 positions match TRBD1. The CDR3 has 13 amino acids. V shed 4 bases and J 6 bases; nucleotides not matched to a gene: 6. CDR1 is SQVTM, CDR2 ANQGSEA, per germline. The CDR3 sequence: CSVAPTGGKTQYF. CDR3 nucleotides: TGCAGCGTTGCCCCGACAGGGGGGAAGACCCAGTACTTC.

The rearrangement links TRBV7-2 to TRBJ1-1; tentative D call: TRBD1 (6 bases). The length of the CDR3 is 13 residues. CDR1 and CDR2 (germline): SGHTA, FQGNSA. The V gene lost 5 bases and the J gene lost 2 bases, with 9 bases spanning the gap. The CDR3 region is CASSKQGNTEAFF. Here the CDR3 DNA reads TGTGCCAGCAGCAAACAGGGAAACACTGAAGCTTTCTTT. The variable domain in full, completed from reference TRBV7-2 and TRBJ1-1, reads GAGVSQSPSNKVTEKGKDVELRCDPISGHTALYWYRQSLGQGLEFLIYFQGNSAPDKSGLPSDRFSAERTGGSVSTLTIQRTQQEDSAVYLCASSKQGNTEAFFGQGTRLTVV.

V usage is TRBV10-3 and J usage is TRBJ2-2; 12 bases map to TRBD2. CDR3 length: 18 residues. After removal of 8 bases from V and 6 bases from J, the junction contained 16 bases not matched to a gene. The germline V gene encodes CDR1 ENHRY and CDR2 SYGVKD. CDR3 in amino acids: CAISGGSLAGGRSGELFF. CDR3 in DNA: TGTGCCATCTCTGGAGGCTCTCTAGCGGGGGGGCGTTCCGGGGAGCTGTTTTTT.

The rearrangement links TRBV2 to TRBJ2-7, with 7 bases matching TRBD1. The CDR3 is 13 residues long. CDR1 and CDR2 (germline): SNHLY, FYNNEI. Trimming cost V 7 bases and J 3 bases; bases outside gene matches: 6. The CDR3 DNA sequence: TGTGCCAGCAAGGAGCCAGGGGGCTACGAGCAGTACTTC. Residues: CASKEPGGYEQYF.

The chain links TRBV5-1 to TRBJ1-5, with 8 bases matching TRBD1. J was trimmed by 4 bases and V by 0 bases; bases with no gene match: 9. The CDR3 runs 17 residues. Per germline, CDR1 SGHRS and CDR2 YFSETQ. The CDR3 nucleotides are TGCGCCAGCAGCTTGGGGTCGTCAGGGGGCATGAATCAGCCCCAGCATTTT. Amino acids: CASSLGSSGGMNQPQHF. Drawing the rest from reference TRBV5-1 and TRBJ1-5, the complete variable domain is KAGVTQTPRYLIKTRGQQVTLSCSPISGHRSVSWYQQTPGQGLQFLFEYFSETQRNKGNFPGRFSGRQFSNSRSEMNVSTLELGDSALYLCASSLGSSGGMNQPQHFGDGTRLSIL.

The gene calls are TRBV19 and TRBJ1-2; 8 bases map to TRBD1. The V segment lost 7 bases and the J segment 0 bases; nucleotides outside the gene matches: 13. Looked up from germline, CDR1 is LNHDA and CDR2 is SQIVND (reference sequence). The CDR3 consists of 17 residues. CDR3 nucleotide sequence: TGTGCCAGTACCATGGGGCAGGGGGCCTTAGCTAACTATGGCTACACCTTC. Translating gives CASTMGQGALANYGYTF. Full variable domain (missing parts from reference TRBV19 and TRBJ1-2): DGGITQSPKYLFRKEGQNVTLSCEQNLNHDAMYWYRQDPGQGLRLIYYSQIVNDFQKGDIAEGYSVSREKKESFPLTVTSAQKNPTAFYLCASTMGQGALANYGYTFGSGTRLTVV.

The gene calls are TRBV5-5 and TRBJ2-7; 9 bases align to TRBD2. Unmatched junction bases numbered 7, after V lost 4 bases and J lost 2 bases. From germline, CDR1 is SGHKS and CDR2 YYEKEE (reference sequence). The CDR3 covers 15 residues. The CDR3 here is CASSPVAGVTYEQYF. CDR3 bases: TGTGCCAGCAGCCCCGTAGCGGGAGTAACCTACGAGCAGTACTTC. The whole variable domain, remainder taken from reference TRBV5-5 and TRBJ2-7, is DAGVTQSPTHLIKTRGQQVTLRCSPISGHKSVSWYQQVLGQGPQFIFQYYEKEERGRGNFPDRFSARQFPNYSSELNVNALLLGDSALYLCASSPVAGVTYEQYFGPGTRLTVT.

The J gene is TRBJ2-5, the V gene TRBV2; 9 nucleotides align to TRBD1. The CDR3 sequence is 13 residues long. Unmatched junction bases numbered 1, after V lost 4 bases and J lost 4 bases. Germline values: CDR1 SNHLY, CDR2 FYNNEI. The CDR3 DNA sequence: TGTGCCAGCAGTGCGGGACAGGGAGAGACCCAGTACTTC. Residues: CASSAGQGETQYF.

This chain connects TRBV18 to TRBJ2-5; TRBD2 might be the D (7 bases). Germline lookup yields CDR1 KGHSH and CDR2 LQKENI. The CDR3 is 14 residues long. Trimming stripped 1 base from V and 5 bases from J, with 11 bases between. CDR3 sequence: CASSPQGGPETQYF. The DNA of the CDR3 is TGTGCCAGCTCACCACAGGGGGGGCCGGAGACCCAGTACTTC.

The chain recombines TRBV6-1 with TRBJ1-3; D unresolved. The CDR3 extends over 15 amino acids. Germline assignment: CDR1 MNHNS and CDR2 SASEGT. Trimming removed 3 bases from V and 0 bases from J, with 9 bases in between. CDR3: CASSERWDSGNTIYF. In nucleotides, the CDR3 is TGTGCCAGCAGTGAGAGGTGGGACTCTGGAAACACCATATATTTT.

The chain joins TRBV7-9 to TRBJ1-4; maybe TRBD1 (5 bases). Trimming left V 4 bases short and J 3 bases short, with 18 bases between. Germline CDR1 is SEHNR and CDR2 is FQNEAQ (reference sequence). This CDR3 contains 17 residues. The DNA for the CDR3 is TGTGCCAGCAGCTCACAGGACACCCACACAGCTAATGAAAAACTGTTTTTT. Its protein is CASSSQDTHTANEKLFF.

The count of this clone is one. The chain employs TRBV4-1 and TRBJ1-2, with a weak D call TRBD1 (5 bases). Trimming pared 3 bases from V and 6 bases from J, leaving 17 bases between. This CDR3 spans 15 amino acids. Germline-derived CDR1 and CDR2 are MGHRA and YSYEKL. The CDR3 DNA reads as TGCGCCAGCAGCCACCAATTGGGGCAGGCCAATGGCTACACCTTC. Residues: CASSHQLGQANGYTF.

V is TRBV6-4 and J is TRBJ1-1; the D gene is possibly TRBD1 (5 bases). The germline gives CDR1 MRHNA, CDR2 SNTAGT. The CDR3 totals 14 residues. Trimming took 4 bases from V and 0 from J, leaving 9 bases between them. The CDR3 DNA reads TGTGCCAGCAGTGCGGGACGGGTGAACACTGAAGCTTTCTTT. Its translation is CASSAGRVNTEAFF.

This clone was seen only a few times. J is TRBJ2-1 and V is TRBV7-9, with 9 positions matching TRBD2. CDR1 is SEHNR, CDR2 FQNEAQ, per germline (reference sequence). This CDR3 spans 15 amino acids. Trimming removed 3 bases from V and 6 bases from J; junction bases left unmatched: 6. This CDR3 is CASSFSLAGTNEQFF. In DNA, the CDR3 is TGTGCCAGCAGCTTCTCGCTAGCGGGAACCAATGAGCAGTTCTTC.

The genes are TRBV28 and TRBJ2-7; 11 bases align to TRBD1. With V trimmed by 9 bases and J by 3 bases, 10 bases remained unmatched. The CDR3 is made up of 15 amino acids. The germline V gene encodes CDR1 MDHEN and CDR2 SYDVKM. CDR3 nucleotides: TGTGCCAGTACCAACCCCGGGACAGGGGGCTACGAGCAGTACTTC. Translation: CASTNPGTGGYEQYF. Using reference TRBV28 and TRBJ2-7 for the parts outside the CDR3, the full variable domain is DVKVTQSSRYLVKRTGEKVFLECVQDMDHENMFWYRQDPGLGLRLIYFSYDVKMKEKGDIPEGYSVSREKKERFSLILESASTNQTSMYLCASTNPGTGGYEQYFGPGTRLTVT.

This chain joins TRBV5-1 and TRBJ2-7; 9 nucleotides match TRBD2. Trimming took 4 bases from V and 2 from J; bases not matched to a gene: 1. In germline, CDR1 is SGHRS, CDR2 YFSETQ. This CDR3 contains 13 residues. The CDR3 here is CASSPSGTYEQYF. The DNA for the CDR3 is TGCGCCAGCAGCCCTAGCGGGACCTACGAGCAGTACTTC.

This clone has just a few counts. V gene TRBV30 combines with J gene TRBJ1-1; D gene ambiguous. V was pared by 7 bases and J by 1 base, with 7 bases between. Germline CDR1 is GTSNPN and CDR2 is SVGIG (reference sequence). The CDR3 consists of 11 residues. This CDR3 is CASGPNTEAFF. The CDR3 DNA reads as TGTGCCTCCGGCCCGAACACTGAAGCTTTCTTT.

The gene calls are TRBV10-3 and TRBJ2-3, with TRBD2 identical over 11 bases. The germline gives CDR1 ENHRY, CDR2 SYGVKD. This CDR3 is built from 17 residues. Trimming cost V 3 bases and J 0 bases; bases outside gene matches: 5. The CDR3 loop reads CAISDYGTSGSTDTQYF. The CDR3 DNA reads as TGTGCCATCAGTGACTACGGGACTAGCGGCAGCACAGATACGCAGTATTTT.

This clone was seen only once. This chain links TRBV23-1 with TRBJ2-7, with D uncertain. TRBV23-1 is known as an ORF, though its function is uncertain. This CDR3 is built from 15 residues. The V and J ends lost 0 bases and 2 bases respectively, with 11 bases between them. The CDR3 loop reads CASSQSQAETYEQYF. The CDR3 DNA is TGCGCCAGCAGTCAATCGCAAGCTGAGACCTACGAGCAGTACTTC.

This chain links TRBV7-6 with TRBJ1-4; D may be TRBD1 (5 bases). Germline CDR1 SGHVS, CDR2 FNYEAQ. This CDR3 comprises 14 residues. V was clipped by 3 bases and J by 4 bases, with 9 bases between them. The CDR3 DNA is TGTGCCAGCAGCTTGGGCAGGGATAATGAAAAACTGTTTTTT. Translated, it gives CASSLGRDNEKLFF.

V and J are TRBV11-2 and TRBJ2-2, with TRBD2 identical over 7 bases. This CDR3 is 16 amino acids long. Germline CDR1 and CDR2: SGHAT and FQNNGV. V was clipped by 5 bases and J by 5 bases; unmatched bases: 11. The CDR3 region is CASSRPSGAGTGELFF. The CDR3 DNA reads TGTGCCAGCAGCCGACCCAGCGGGGCGGGGACCGGGGAGCTGTTTTTT. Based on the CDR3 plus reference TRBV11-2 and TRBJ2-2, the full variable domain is EAGVAQSPRYKIIEKRQSVAFWCNPISGHATLYWYQQILGQGPKLLIQFQNNGVVDDSQLPKDRFSAERLKGVDSTLKIQPAKLEDSAVYLCASSRPSGAGTGELFFGEGSRLTVL.

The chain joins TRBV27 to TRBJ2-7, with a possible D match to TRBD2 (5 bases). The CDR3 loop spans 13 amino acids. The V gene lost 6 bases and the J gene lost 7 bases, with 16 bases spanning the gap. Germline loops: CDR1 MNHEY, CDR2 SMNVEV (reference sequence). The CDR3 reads CASSPLGWREQYF. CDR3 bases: TGTGCCAGCAGCCCCCTCGGGTGGAGGGAGCAGTACTTC.